The 5 T cell receptor beta chains below come from one sample, sequenced in a study of blood T cell repertoires in COVID-19. TCRdb's table, derived via immunoSEQ multiplex PCR, lists solely in-frame clones and lacks some. The sample consists of fewer than 150,000 clones, approximately 90% of them appearing once. The source material was peripheral blood. Receptors originate from a woman between 70 and 85 years old who had recovered from COVID-19.

This clone was detected only a few times. CDR3 loop: CASSLDPRDYGYTF. Written as DNA, the CDR3 is TGTGCCAGCAGCTTAGACCCACGGGACTATGGCTACACCTTC. The V call is TRBV7-9, the J call TRBJ1-2; no clear D gene. The CDR3 has 14 amino acids. The V gene's germline CDR1 is SEHNR and CDR2 FQNEAQ (reference sequence). V was clipped by 1 base and J by 3 bases, with 9 bases between them.

The J gene is TRBJ2-3, the V gene TRBV28; 10 nucleotides align to TRBD2. The V segment lost 0 bases and the J segment 3 bases; nucleotides outside the gene matches: 3. The CDR3 loop spans 16 amino acids. CDR1 and CDR2 from the germline V gene are MDHEN and SYDVKM. The CDR3 here is CASSLWSGGGTDTQYF. In DNA form, the CDR3 reads TGTGCCAGCAGTTTATGGAGCGGGGGGGGGACAGATACGCAGTATTTT.

The chain is built from TRBV19 and TRBJ2-7; 11 bases map to TRBD1. Germline V gives CDR1 LNHDA, CDR2 SQIVND (reference sequence). V shed 8 bases and J 6 bases; nucleotides not matched to a gene: 6. The CDR3 runs to 13 residues. CDR3 amino acids: CASSGQGVLEQYF. DNA for the CDR3: TGTGCCAGTTCGGGACAGGGGGTACTCGAGCAGTACTTC. Variable domain in full (rest from reference TRBV19 and TRBJ2-7): DGGITQSPKYLFRKEGQNVTLSCEQNLNHDAMYWYRQDPGQGLRLIYYSQIVNDFQKGDIAEGYSVSREKKESFPLTVTSAQKNPTAFYLCASSGQGVLEQYFGPGTRLTVT.

CDR3 sequence reads: CASSLALTGEQFF. CDR3 DNA sequence: TGTGCCAGCAGTTTAGCGTTGACAGGTGAGCAGTTCTTC. V usage is TRBV12-3 or TRBV12-4 and J usage is TRBJ2-1; weak D call: TRBD1 (6 bases). This CDR3 spans 13 amino acids. V lost 0 bases and J 9 bases, leaving 9 bases between the germline ends.

The rearrangement uses TRBV3-1 (or the pseudogene TRBV3-2) and TRBJ1-6, with 11 bases identical to TRBD1. Trimming took 4 bases from V and 9 from J; bases not matched to a gene: 5. CDR1 and CDR2 from the germline V gene are LGHDT and YNNKEL (reference sequence). The CDR3 spans 15 residues. This CDR3 reads CASSREGTGGSPLHF. As DNA, the CDR3 is TGTGCCAGCAGCCGAGAGGGGACAGGGGGTTCACCCCTCCACTTT.